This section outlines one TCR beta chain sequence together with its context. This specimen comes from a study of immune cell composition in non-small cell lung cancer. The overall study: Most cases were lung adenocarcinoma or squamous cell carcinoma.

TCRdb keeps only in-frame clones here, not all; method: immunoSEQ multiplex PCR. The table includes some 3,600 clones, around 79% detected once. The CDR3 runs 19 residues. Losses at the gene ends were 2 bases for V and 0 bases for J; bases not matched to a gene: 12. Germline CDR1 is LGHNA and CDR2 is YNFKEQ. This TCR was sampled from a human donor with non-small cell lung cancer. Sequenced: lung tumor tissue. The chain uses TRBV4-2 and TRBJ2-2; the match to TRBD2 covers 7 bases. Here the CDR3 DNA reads TGTGCCAGCAGCCAACACCCACAGCGGGGCCAAACGAACACCGGGGAGCTGTTTTTT. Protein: CASSQHPQRGQTNTGELFF.